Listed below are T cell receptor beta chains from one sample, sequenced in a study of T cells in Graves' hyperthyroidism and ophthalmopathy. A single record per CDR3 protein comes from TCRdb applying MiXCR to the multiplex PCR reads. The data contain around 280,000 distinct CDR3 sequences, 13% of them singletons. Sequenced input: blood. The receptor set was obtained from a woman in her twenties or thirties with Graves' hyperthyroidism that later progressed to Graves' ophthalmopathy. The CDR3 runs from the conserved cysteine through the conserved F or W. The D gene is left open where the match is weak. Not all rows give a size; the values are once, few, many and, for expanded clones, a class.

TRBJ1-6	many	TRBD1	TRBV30	TGTGCCTGGGGACAGGGGGTTTCACCCCTCCACTTT	CAWGQGVSPLHF
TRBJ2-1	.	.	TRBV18	TGTGCCAGCTCATCACCGACTAACCAATACAATGAGCAGTTCTTC	CASSSPTNQYNEQFF
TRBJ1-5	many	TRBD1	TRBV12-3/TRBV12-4	TGTGCCAGCACCTGGGGGACAGGGAGGTATCAGCCCCAGCATTTT	CASTWGTGRYQPQHF
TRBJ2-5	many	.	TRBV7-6	TGTGCCAGCAGCCCCAGGGAAGAGACCCAGTACTTC	CASSPREETQYF
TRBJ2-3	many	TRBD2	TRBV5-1	TGCGCCAGCAGCTCAAAGACTAGCGCCACAGATACGCAGTATTTT	CASSSKTSATDTQYF
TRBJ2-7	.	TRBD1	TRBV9	TGTGCCAGCAGCGTTGGACAGGAACCTTCCTACGAGCAGTACTTC	CASSVGQEPSYEQYF
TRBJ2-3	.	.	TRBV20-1	TGCAGTTCCTCGGGTGGCCGGAGCACAGATACGCAGTATTTT	CSSSGGRSTDTQYF
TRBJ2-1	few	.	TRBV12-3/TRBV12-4	TGTGCCAACTTCGAAGGGCATGAGCAGTTCTTC	CANFEGHEQFF
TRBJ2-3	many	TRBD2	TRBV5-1	TGCGCCAGCAGCTTGGTACTAGCGGGTAACACAGATACGCAGTATTTT	CASSLVLAGNTDTQYF
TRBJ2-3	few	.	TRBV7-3	TGTGCCAGCAGCTTATCTGGTTTTCCAGATACGCAGTATTTT	CASSLSGFPDTQYF
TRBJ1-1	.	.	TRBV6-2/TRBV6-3	TGTGCCAGCAGGGACGGGACCCTTAACACTGAAGCTTTCTTT	CASRDGTLNTEAFF
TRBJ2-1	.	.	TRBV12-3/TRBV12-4	TGTGCCACCAGTGCGGGGACAGCAAGCTCCTACAATGAGCAGTTCTTC	CATSAGTASSYNEQFF
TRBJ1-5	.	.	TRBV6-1	TGTGCCAGCAGCCGAACCGCCTTAGGCCGTCAGCCCCAGCATTTT	CASSRTALGRQPQHF
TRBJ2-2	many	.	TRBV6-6	TGTGCCAGCAGTTACTCAGGGTGGGGGACCGGGGAGCTGTTTTTT	CASSYSGWGTGELFF
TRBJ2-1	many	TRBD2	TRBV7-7	TGTGCTAGCAGCCCAATTGGGACTAGCGGGAGAGGAGGGGAGCAGTTCTTC	CASSPIGTSGRGGEQFF
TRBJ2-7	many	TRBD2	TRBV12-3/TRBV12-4	TGTGCCAGCAGTTTGAGTCTAGCGGCCTACGAGCAGTACTTC	CASSLSLAAYEQYF
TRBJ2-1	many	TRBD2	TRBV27	TGTGCCAGCAATCCCCTAGCGGGAGGGAGGTATGAGCAGTTCTTC	CASNPLAGGRYEQFF
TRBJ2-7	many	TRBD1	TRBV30	TGTGCCTGGATGATACAGGGGACCCACGAGCAGTACTTC	CAWMIQGTHEQYF
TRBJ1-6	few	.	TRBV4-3	TGCGCCAGCAGCCAAGAGACAGATAATTCACCCCTCCACTTT	CASSQETDNSPLHF
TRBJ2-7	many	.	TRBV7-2	TGTGCCAGCAGCCTCCCGGAGAATCTCTACGAGCAGTACTTC	CASSLPENLYEQYF
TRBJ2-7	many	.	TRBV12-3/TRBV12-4	TGTGCCAGCAGTTACGGACAGACGAGCTCCTACGAGCAGTACTTC	CASSYGQTSSYEQYF
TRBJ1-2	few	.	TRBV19	TGTGCCAGTAGTACAAACTTCGCCTCCAGGACGGCCTATGGCTACACCTTC	CASSTNFASRTAYGYTF
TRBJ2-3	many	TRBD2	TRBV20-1	TGCAGTGCCACATCGGGACTAGCGGTCACAGATACGCAGTATTTT	CSATSGLAVTDTQYF
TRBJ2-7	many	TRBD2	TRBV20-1	TGCAGTGCTAGGAGGCGGGAGCCCCCCATTTCCTCCTACGAGCAGTACTTC	CSARRREPPISSYEQYF
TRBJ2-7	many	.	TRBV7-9	TGTGCCAGCAGCCGCCCGACAGGTAGCTCCTACGAGCAGTACTTC	CASSRPTGSSYEQYF
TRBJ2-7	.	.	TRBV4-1	TGCGCCAGCAGCCTAAAGCCACAGGGCCACGAGCAGTACTTC	CASSLKPQGHEQYF
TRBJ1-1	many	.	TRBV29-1	TGCAGCGTTGCCGGAATTGGGACTGAAGCTTTCTTT	CSVAGIGTEAFF
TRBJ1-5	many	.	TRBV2	TGTGCCAGCATGACAGAAAATAGCAATCAGCCCCAGCATTTT	CASMTENSNQPQHF
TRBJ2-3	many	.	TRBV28	TGTGCCAGCAGTTCGAGAGGACCTCTAACAGATACGCAGTATTTT	CASSSRGPLTDTQYF
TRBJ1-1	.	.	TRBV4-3	TGCGCCAGCAGCCAAGAAGGGGGGATCCGGAGCACTGAAGCTTTCTTT	CASSQEGGIRSTEAFF
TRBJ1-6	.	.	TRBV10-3	TGTGCCATCAAGGACAGCGACACTACGCCCCTCCACTTT	CAIKDSDTTPLHF
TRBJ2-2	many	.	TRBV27	TGTGCCAGCAGTAAACAGGGTTGGGGTCACGACACCGGGGAGCTGTTTTTT	CASSKQGWGHDTGELFF
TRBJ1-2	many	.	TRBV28	TGTGCCAGCAGTTTAGGGGACCGGGACGGGTTTATTAACTATGGCTACACCTTC	CASSLGDRDGFINYGYTF
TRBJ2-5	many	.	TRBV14	TGTGCCAGCAGCCAAGATGGGGATGGCTGGGAGACCCAGTACTTC	CASSQDGDGWETQYF
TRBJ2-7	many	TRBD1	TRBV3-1	TGTGCCAGCAGCCGAGGGGACAGCTCCTACGAGCAGTACTTC	CASSRGDSSYEQYF
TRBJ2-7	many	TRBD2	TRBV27	TGTGCCAGCAGTTACGCTAGCGGCTACGAGCAGTACTTC	CASSYASGYEQYF
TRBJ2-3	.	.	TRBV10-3	TGTGCCATCAGTGTCCCCTTGTTCGCGGAAACAGATACGCAGTATTTT	CAISVPLFAETDTQYF
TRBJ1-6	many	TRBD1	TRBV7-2	TGTGCCAGCAGCTTATTGGGGACAGGGGATTCACCCCTCCACTTT	CASSLLGTGDSPLHF
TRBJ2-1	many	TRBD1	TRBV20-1	TGCAGTGCTAGCGCCTGGGACAGATGGGGCAATGAGCAGTTCTTC	CSASAWDRWGNEQFF
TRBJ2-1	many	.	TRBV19	TGTGCCAGTAGTATAGCGCGGGGCTCCTACAATGAGCAGTTCTTC	CASSIARGSYNEQFF
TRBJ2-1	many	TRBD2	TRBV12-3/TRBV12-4	TGTGCCAGCACCCCCCGGGGGGATTGGGATGAGCAGTTCTTC	CASTPRGDWDEQFF
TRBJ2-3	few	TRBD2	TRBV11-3	TGTGCCAGCAGCTTAGGACTAGCGGACCACACAGATACGCAGTATTTT	CASSLGLADHTDTQYF
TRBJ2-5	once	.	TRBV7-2	TGTGCCAGCAGCTTAGTCCTGTACCAAGAGACCCAGTACTTC	CASSLVLYQETQYF
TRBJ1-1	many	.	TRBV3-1	TGTGCCAGCAGCAGCGCTGTAGGCACTGAAGCTTTCTTT	CASSSAVGTEAFF
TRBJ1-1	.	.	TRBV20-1	TGCAGTGCTAGAGACATAAGTTGGGGCACTGAAGCTTTCTTT	CSARDISWGTEAFF
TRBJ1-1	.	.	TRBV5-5	TGTGCCAGCAGCTTGTTCACAGGGCTTGGCACTGAAGCTTTCTTT	CASSLFTGLGTEAFF
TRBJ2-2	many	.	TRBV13	TGTGCCAGCAGCTCGGACAGTACCGGGGAGCTGTTTTTT	CASSSDSTGELFF
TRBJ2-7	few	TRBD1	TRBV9	TGTGCCAGCAGCGTTGGGACAGGGGGAATCGAGCAGTACTTC	CASSVGTGGIEQYF
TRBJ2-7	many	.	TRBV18	TGTGCCAGCTCCCAAGGGGGGCAGGCAAGCTCCTACGAGCAGTACTTC	CASSQGGQASSYEQYF
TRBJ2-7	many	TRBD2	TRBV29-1	TGCAGCGTCGAACGGCGGGAGGGCTCCTACGAGCAGTACTTC	CSVERREGSYEQYF
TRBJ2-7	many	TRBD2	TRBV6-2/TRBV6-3	TGTGCCAGCACCCGAGCGGGGGCCTCCTACGAGCAGTACTTC	CASTRAGASYEQYF
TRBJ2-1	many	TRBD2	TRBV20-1	TGCAGTGTCAGAGGGACTAGCGGGAGCAATGAGCAGTTCTTC	CSVRGTSGSNEQFF
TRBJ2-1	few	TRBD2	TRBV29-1	TGCAGCGTTGAGGGGACTAGCGGGAGGGACCCCTACAATGAGCAGTTCTTC	CSVEGTSGRDPYNEQFF
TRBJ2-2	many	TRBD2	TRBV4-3	TGCGCCAGCAGCCAAGACACTCAGCGGGAAAACACCGGGGAGCTGTTTTTT	CASSQDTQRENTGELFF
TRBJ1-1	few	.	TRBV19	TGTGCCAGTAGTATTCAGGGGTTGAACACTGAAGCTTTCTTT	CASSIQGLNTEAFF
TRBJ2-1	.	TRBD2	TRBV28	TGTGCCAGCAGTTTATATAGCGGGAGTGTCAATGAGCAGTTCTTC	CASSLYSGSVNEQFF
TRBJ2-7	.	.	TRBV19	TGTGCCAGTAGGAGGGCTAGCTCCTACGAGCAGTACTTC	CASRRASSYEQYF
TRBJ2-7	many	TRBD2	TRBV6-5	TGTGCCAGCAGTTACTCTCGGGCTAGCGGGAGCGAGCAGTACTTC	CASSYSRASGSEQYF
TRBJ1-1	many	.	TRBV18	TGTGCCAGCTCACCTCAGGCCCTAAACACTGAAGCTTTCTTT	CASSPQALNTEAFF
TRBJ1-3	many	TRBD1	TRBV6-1	TGTGCCAGCAGCGACCCGGGACAGGGTTACTCTGGAAACACCATATATTTT	CASSDPGQGYSGNTIYF